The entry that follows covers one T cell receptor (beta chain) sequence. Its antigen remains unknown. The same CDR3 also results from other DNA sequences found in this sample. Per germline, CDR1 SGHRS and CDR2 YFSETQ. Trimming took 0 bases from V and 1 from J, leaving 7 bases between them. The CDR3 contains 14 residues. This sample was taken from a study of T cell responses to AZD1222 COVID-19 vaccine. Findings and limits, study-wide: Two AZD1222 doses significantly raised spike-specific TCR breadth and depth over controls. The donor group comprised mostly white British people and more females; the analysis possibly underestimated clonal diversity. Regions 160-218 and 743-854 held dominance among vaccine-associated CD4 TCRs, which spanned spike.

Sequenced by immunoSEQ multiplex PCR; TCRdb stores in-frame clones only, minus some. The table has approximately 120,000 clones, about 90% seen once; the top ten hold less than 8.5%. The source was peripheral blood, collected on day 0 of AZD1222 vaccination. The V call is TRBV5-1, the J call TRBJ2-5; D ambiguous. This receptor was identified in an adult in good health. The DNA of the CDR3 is TGCGCCAGCAGCTTGGGCAGTCTCCAAGAGACCCAGTACTTC. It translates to CASSLGSLQETQYF.